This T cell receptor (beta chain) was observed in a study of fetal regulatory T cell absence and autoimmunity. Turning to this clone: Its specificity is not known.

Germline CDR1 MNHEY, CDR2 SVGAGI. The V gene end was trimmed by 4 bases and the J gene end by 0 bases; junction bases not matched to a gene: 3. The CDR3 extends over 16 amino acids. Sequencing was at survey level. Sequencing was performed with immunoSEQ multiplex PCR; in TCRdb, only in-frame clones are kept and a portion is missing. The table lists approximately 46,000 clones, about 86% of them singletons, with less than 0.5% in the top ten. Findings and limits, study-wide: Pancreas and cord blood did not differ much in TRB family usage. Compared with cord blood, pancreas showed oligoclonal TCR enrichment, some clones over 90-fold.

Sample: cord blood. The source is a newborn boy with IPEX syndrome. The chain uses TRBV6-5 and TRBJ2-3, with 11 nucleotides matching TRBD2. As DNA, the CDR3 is TGTGCCAGCAGTTTGGGACTAGCGGTAAGCACAGATACGCAGTATTTT. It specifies CASSLGLAVSTDTQYF.